This T cell receptor beta chain appears in the sequencing data of a study of blood T cell repertoires in COVID-19. V shed 7 bases and J 0 bases; nucleotides not matched to a gene: 6. Germline lookup yields CDR1 MDHEN and CDR2 SYDVKM. CDR3 size: 15 residues. In the original analysis: Scientists estimated how many nucleated cells there were by amplifying reference gene primers. Clones were sequenced by immunoSEQ multiplex PCR, and TCRdb holds only the in-frame ones, with some missing. That table is the source of V, J and clone size, and D and trimming were worked out from the DNA. Among hundreds of thousands of clones listed, about 90% were seen once. Everyone who took part was roughly 18 to 89 years old, and they came from 20 to 25 US areas. Which cohort a participant joined came from the clinical history participants gave. Recovered status applied to Cohort 3 donors who had two consecutive negative PCRs. It also applied to those with clearance or with symptom resolution.

The sequenced sample consisted of PBMCs or T cells enriched from blood (not recorded which). This rearrangement joins TRBV28 to TRBJ1-5; 7 bases map to TRBD1. The sequence was collected from a woman in her twenties or thirties who had recovered from COVID-19. The chain's CDR3 is CASTIRQGSNQPQHF. The CDR3 DNA reads TGTGCCAGCACCATTAGACAGGGTAGCAATCAGCCCCAGCATTTT.